Shown below are 27 T cell receptor beta chains from a single sample sequenced in a study of blood T cell repertoires in COVID-19. TCRdb's table, derived via immunoSEQ multiplex PCR, lists solely in-frame clones and lacks some. This sample has approximately 350,000 clones; around 83% occur once, and the top ten carry 2.5% to 3.5%. The sequencing sample was made of peripheral blood. Receptor source: a man aged 30 to 45 with active or convalescent COVID-19.

This chain joins TRBV14 and TRBJ2-2; TRBD1 agrees at 11 bases. CDR1 is SGHDN, CDR2 FVKESK, per germline. CDR3 length: 17 amino acids. V was pared by 4 bases and J by 6 bases, with 10 bases of the junction left unmatched. The CDR3 spells CASSPLTGTGGSGELFF. The DNA for the CDR3 is TGTGCCAGCAGCCCCCTAACCGGGACAGGGGGTTCCGGGGAGCTGTTTTTT.

The V and J genes are TRBV7-2 and TRBJ2-1, with TRBD2 identical over 7 bases. Germline V lookup: CDR1 SGHTA, CDR2 FQGNSA. The trim removed 0 bases at V and 6 bases at J, leaving 2 bases unmatched. The CDR3 loop spans 14 amino acids. In DNA form, the CDR3 reads TGTGCCAGCAGCTTAGCGGGAGGGATCAATGAGCAGTTCTTC. It yields the protein CASSLAGGINEQFF.

The genes are TRBV19 and TRBJ1-5, with a weak D call TRBD1 (5 bases). V dropped 3 bases and J dropped 7 bases, with 16 bases sitting between them. Germline V gene lookup returns CDR1 LNHDA and CDR2 SQIVND (reference sequence). The CDR3 is 15 amino acids. CDR3 nucleotides: TGTGCCAGTAGTATTGGGGCAGGGCAAGGACAGCCCCAGCATTTT. This sequence encodes CASSIGAGQGQPQHF.

This sequence joins TRBV6-5 and TRBJ2-2; the match to TRBD1 covers 7 bases. Trimming at V came to 4 bases and at J to 3 bases, leaving 8 bases not matched to a gene. The CDR3 contains 16 residues. The V gene's germline CDR1 is MNHEY and CDR2 SVGAGI. The CDR3 spells CASSSQVGTDTGELFF. The CDR3 DNA reads TGTGCCAGCAGTTCGCAGGTCGGGACAGACACCGGGGAGCTGTTTTTT.

The DNA of the CDR3 is TGTGCCACCAGCAGAGAGGGCGGGAGGGCCTCTGGCGAGCAGTACTTC. Translation: CATSREGGRASGEQYF. The J gene is TRBJ2-7, the V gene TRBV15, with 9 bases fitting TRBD2. V lost 0 bases and J lost 6; bases outside the gene matches: 9. Per germline, CDR1 LNHNV and CDR2 YYDKDF (reference sequence). This CDR3 region has 16 residues. Full variable domain (outside the CDR3, taken from reference TRBV15 and TRBJ2-7): DAMVIQNPRYQVTQFGKPVTLSCSQTLNHNVMYWYQQKSSQAPKLLFHYYDKDFNNEADTPDNFQSRRPNTSFCFLDIRSPGLGDTAMYLCATSREGGRASGEQYFGPGTRLTVT.

This clone appeared a single time. The CDR3: CASSTGGRGPTEAFF. CDR3 in DNA: TGCGCCAGCAGCACGGGAGGCAGGGGTCCCACTGAAGCTTTCTTT. This chain uses TRBV5-1 with TRBJ1-1; TRBD1 is a possible D gene (6 bases). Trimming cost V 4 bases and J 4 bases, with 17 bases left between them. The length of the CDR3 is 15 residues. CDR1 and CDR2 (germline): SGHRS, YFSETQ.

The chain uses TRBV27 and TRBJ1-3, with D possibly TRBD1 on 6 matching bases. The germline V and J ends were trimmed by 6 bases and 0 bases, with 12 bases remaining between them. The CDR3 loop spans 15 amino acids. Germline CDR1 is MNHEY and CDR2 is SMNVEV (reference sequence). The CDR3 reads CASSPDRFSGNTIYF. In DNA form, the CDR3 reads TGTGCCAGCAGCCCTGACAGGTTCTCTGGAAACACCATATATTTT.

The rearrangement uses TRBV28 and TRBJ1-2; 9 positions match TRBD1. Germline lookup yields CDR1 MDHEN and CDR2 SYDVKM. CDR3 length equals 18 residues. The J segment lost 4 bases and the V segment lost 5 bases, leaving 17 bases of the junction unmatched. CDR3 in DNA: TGTGCCAGCAGTCCCCTGGGACAGGGCCACGCGGGGGGCTATGGCTACACCTTC. Amino acid sequence: CASSPLGQGHAGGYGYTF.

For this clone: As the CDR3 is not closed by the conserved phenylalanine or tryptophan, this likely results from a read error. The DNA is omitted, as the CDR3 cannot be located on it reliably, and the CDR3 follows TCRdb's listing. The chain joins TRBV30 to TRBJ2-3; TRBD1, the table's D call, lacks a check against the DNA. Germline loops: CDR1 GTSNPN, CDR2 SVGIG (reference sequence). Ends included, the CDR3 has 11 residues. CDR3 amino acids: CAWGDSSRVRI.

CDR3 bases: TGTGCCAGCAGCTTGCTTACAGGGACCTACAATGAGCAGTTCTTC. Its translation is CASSLLTGTYNEQFF. The chain recombines TRBV5-5 with TRBJ2-1, with a tentative D call TRBD1 (6 bases). Germline CDR1 is SGHKS and CDR2 is YYEKEE (reference sequence). V was pared by 1 base and J by 2 bases, with 10 bases between. This CDR3 contains 15 residues.

The chain couples TRBV4-3 to TRBJ1-4, with 8 bases fitting TRBD1. V was clipped by 4 bases and J by 3 bases; unmatched bases: 10. CDR1 is LGHNA and CDR2 is YSLEER in the germline V gene. CDR3 size: 17 residues. CDR3 residues: CASSLHLPGQANEKLFF. The CDR3 bases are TGCGCCAGCAGCCTCCACCTACCGGGACAGGCTAATGAAAAACTGTTTTTT.

V gene TRBV7-9 combines with J gene TRBJ1-2; D unresolved. The germline V gene has CDR1 SEHNR and CDR2 FQNEAQ (reference sequence). V was shortened by 1 base and J by 6 bases, with 15 bases between the two germline ends. This CDR3 is 15 amino acids long. CDR3 in amino acids: CASSLGVGTAHGYTF. The CDR3 bases are TGTGCCAGCAGCTTAGGGGTCGGAACAGCTCATGGCTACACCTTC.

A single count supports this clone. V and J are TRBV27 and TRBJ1-5, with 10 bases identical to TRBD1. CDR3 length: 15 amino acids. The germline V gene encodes CDR1 MNHEY and CDR2 SMNVEV (reference sequence). V lost 5 bases, J lost 2 bases, and 3 bases stayed unmatched. The CDR3 DNA reads as TGTGCCAGCAGTCGGGGGACAGGGGGCAATCAGCCCCAGCATTTT. It codes for CASSRGTGGNQPQHF.

The chain recombines TRBV24-1 with TRBJ1-2; 9 bases fit TRBD1. V lost 4 bases to trimming and J lost 4 bases; unmatched junction nucleotides: 6. This CDR3 spans 15 amino acids. CDR1 and CDR2 (germline): KGHDR, SFDVKD. The CDR3 DNA reads TGTGCCACCAGTGACCCGGGACAGGGAGTCTATGGCTACACCTTC. Amino acids: CATSDPGQGVYGYTF.

The chain combines TRBV3-1 (or the pseudogene TRBV3-2) with TRBJ2-1; 7 nucleotides agree with TRBD2. The CDR3 consists of 17 residues. The germline V gene has CDR1 LGHDT and CDR2 YNNKEL (reference sequence). The J segment lost 4 bases and the V segment lost 4 bases, leaving 13 bases of the junction unmatched. The CDR3 region is CASSPYPSAGEYNEQFF. The CDR3 region has the DNA TGTGCCAGCAGCCCTTACCCCTCCGCGGGGGAGTACAATGAGCAGTTCTTC.

The chain joins TRBV4-3 to TRBJ1-5; D is undetermined. Germline CDR1 and CDR2: LGHNA and YSLEER. The ends were cut back, 0 bases at V and 7 bases at J, with 7 bases in the middle. The CDR3 spans 13 residues. This CDR3 reads CASSQDITQPQHF. CDR3 DNA sequence: TGCGCCAGCAGCCAAGATATAACACAGCCCCAGCATTTT.

The rearrangement uses TRBV2 and TRBJ2-3, with D maybe TRBD1 (5 bases). Trimming cost V 7 bases and J 0 bases, with 14 bases left between them. Germline-derived CDR1 and CDR2 are SNHLY and FYNNEI. The CDR3 consists of 15 residues. CDR3: CASIAGPPSTDTQYF. The CDR3 coding sequence is TGTGCCAGCATTGCAGGGCCCCCTAGCACAGATACGCAGTATTTT.

The J gene is TRBJ2-7, the V gene TRBV4-1; possibly TRBD2 for D (6 bases). V lost 4 bases to trimming and J lost 6 bases, with 19 bases between them. Germline values: CDR1 MGHRA, CDR2 YSYEKL. This CDR3 contains 15 residues. CDR3 DNA: TGCGCCAGCAGCCCCCAGGGTAGCGGCGGGCCCGAGCAGTACTTC. Protein: CASSPQGSGGPEQYF.

The genes are TRBV19 and TRBJ2-1; TRBD2 matches 9 bases. The CDR3 covers 15 residues. V gave up 3 bases and J gave up 8 bases; unmatched junction bases: 8. Per the germline V gene, CDR1 is LNHDA and CDR2 is SQIVND (reference sequence). CDR3 sequence (DNA): TGTGCCAGTAGTATTTGGACTAGCGATAGGGATGAGCAGTTCTTC. It is translated as CASSIWTSDRDEQFF. Combining the CDR3 with reference TRBV19 and TRBJ2-1 gives the whole variable domain DGGITQSPKYLFRKEGQNVTLSCEQNLNHDAMYWYRQDPGQGLRLIYYSQIVNDFQKGDIAEGYSVSREKKESFPLTVTSAQKNPTAFYLCASSIWTSDRDEQFFGPGTRLTVL.

Regarding this clone: The sample holds other DNA sequences that translate to the same CDR3. Here the CDR3 reads CAISDGDYGYTF. The CDR3 DNA reads TGTGCCATCAGTGACGGGGACTATGGCTACACCTTC. The V and J genes are TRBV10-3 and TRBJ1-2; no firm D call. Germline V gives CDR1 ENHRY, CDR2 SYGVKD. V was clipped by 3 bases and J by 3 bases, with 5 bases between them. The CDR3 is 12 amino acids.

This rearrangement joins TRBV5-4 to TRBJ2-7; 8 bases are shared with TRBD2. The germline V gene has CDR1 SGHNT and CDR2 YYREEE (reference sequence). V lost 4 bases and J lost 11; bases outside the gene matches: 14. The CDR3 consists of 14 residues. The CDR3: CASSPGVAGSREYF. CDR3 bases: TGTGCCAGCAGCCCCGGAGTAGCGGGATCACGGGAGTACTTC. Complete variable domain (other parts from reference TRBV5-4 and TRBJ2-7): ETGVTQSPTHLIKTRGQQVTLRCSSQSGHNTVSWYQQALGQGPQFIFQYYREEENGRGNFPPRFSGLQFPNYSSELNVNALELDDSALYLCASSPGVAGSREYFGPGTRLTVT.

V usage is TRBV6-1 and J usage is TRBJ2-5; D possibly corresponds to TRBD2 (6 bases). Germline V gene sequence: CDR1 MNHNS, CDR2 SASEGT. V dropped 2 bases and J dropped 2 bases, with 9 bases sitting between them. The CDR3 is 14 residues long. The CDR3, as DNA: TGTGCCAGCAGTGAAACGGGGGTTCAAGAGACCCAGTACTTC. Its translation is CASSETGVQETQYF.

V is TRBV10-2 and J is TRBJ2-1; 11 bases are a match to TRBD2. V was clipped by 7 bases and J by 6 bases; unmatched bases: 8. The CDR3 loop spans 15 amino acids. Looked up from germline, CDR1 is WSHSY and CDR2 is SAAADI. The CDR3 sequence: CASKLAGGAINEQFF. The CDR3 DNA follows: TGCGCCAGCAAGTTAGCGGGAGGGGCGATCAATGAGCAGTTCTTC.

Only one count was recorded for this clone. Different DNA sequences within this sample yield the same CDR3. The gene calls are TRBV2 and TRBJ2-7; 12 bases align to TRBD2. Germline-derived CDR1 and CDR2 are SNHLY and FYNNEI. V lost 6 bases and J lost 4; bases outside the gene matches: 4. The CDR3 extends over 14 amino acids. CDR3 loop: CASRGLAGVYEQYF. In DNA form, the CDR3 reads TGTGCCAGCAGGGGACTAGCGGGTGTATACGAGCAGTACTTC.

This chain connects TRBV28 to TRBJ2-2; unclear D gene. Trimming pared 5 bases from V and 1 base from J, leaving 17 bases between. CDR3 size: 17 residues. Germline V lookup: CDR1 MDHEN, CDR2 SYDVKM. Here the CDR3 DNA reads TGTGCCAGCAGTCCATCCTACCCGCGTTGGAACACCGGGGAGCTGTTTTTT. This translates into CASSPSYPRWNTGELFF.

The chain uses TRBV7-6 and TRBJ1-6; a weak D match, TRBD1 (5 bases). This CDR3 is 16 amino acids long. Germline V gene lookup returns CDR1 SGHVS and CDR2 FNYEAQ. The ends were cut back, 5 bases at V and 1 base at J, with 12 bases in the middle. The CDR3 sequence is CASSPDQGSYNSPLHF. For the CDR3, the DNA is TGTGCCAGCAGCCCGGATCAGGGTTCCTATAATTCACCCCTCCACTTT.

This chain links TRBV29-1 with TRBJ1-1, with TRBD1 matching 8 bases. This CDR3 contains 13 residues. The ends lost 6 bases at V and 5 bases at J; junction bases unmatched: 8. The germline V gene has CDR1 SQVTM and CDR2 ANQGSEA. The CDR3 reads CSVSLRTGTEAFF. CDR3 nucleotides: TGCAGCGTCTCTCTACGGACAGGGACTGAAGCTTTCTTT.